This TCR beta chain was observed in a study of OX40 agonist ivuxolimab in advanced cancers. Background on the study: Every 2 weeks, ivuxolimab was infused into the patients intravenously at between 0.01 and 10 mg/kg.

The table lists this clone with a count of one. CDR1 MGHRA and CDR2 YSYEKL come from the germline V gene. The CDR3 has 17 amino acids. V lost 0 bases to trimming and J lost 2 bases; unmatched junction nucleotides: 6. Method: immunoSEQ multiplex PCR; TCRdb's copy keeps in-frame clones and lacks some. The table has tens of thousands of clones, approximately 90% seen once. J is TRBJ2-1 and V is TRBV4-1; the match to TRBD2 covers 8 bases. The receptor was derived from an adult with an advanced solid tumor such as melanoma, head and neck, liver or kidney cancer. The sample was CD4+ or CD8+ T cells sorted from blood, taken in a trial of the OX40 agonist ivuxolimab. The CDR3: CASSQDPAGVPYNEQFF. In DNA, the CDR3 is TGCGCCAGCAGCCAAGATCCAGCGGGAGTACCCTACAATGAGCAGTTCTTC.